This T cell receptor (beta chain) is drawn from a study of blood T cells in healthy people across ages. Using a J-beta primer mix together with a sample-barcoded 5' primer, a second PCR was run for roughly 7 to 11 cycles. TCRdb analysed the 5' RACE reads with MiXCR anew, one entry per CDR3 protein. Of approximately 820,000 distinct CDR3 sequences listed, around 42% are singletons. CDR1 and CDR2 (germline): DFQATT, SNEGSKA (reference sequence). The CDR3 has 15 residues. V dropped 3 bases and J dropped 0 bases, with 13 bases sitting between them. The sequenced material came from blood. The sequence came from a man aged 55 to 70 in good health. V usage is TRBV20-1 and J usage is TRBJ2-3, with D perhaps being TRBD1 or TRBD2 (6 bases each). The CDR3 region is CSASIRGRSTDTQYF. CDR3 DNA: TGCAGTGCTAGTATCCGGGGGCGGAGCACAGATACGCAGTATTTT.